This T cell receptor beta chain was found in a study of T cells in Graves' hyperthyroidism and ophthalmopathy. On this clonotype itself: Its antigen is still unknown.

Using RNA transcripts as the source, TCR beta CDR3 regions were amplified. The HTBI primer set was used in a first-round RT-PCR of the TCR CDR3. TCRdb redid the calling of the multiplex PCR reads with MiXCR, one entry per CDR3 protein. The sample records roughly 150,000 distinct CDR3 sequences, about a tenth being singletons. Study findings and constraints: Ophthalmopathy was identified by the model a median approximately 6.9 months ahead of onset. Patients with ophthalmopathy were separated from those with stable hyperthyroidism by a 13 V-J model.

CDR1 is MNHEY, CDR2 SMNVEV, per germline (reference sequence). The CDR3 has 16 amino acids. Unmatched junction bases numbered 12, after V lost 6 bases and J lost 5 bases. Each diagnosis was grounded in clinical symptoms, serum thyroxine and TRAb, thyroid ultrasound, and orbital computed tomography. This sample holds PBMCs from under 11 ml fresh peripheral blood. The TCR originated in a young woman with Graves' hyperthyroidism that later progressed to Graves' ophthalmopathy. The specimen was blood. The genes are TRBV27 and TRBJ1-2, with 10 bases matching TRBD1. The CDR3 loop reads CASRPINLGQGYGYTF. The CDR3 nucleotides are TGTGCCAGCAGGCCCATAAACCTGGGACAGGGGTATGGCTACACCTTC.